The clone carrying this T cell receptor beta chain was counted a single time. What it binds is not known. Treatment defined: approximately nine-day PBMC culture with coronavirus spike peptide pools or control peptides (ViraFEST assay). TCR sequencing followed the expansion of antigen-specific T cells with peptide pools in ViraFEST. The authors cultured around 1.9 million PBMCs per well with about 10 IU/ml IL-2 and 7.5 to 10 ug/ml peptide pools. The record originates from a study of vaccination and CD4 T cells after COVID-19. Study-level information: Control cultures were given a CEFX pool, an HIV-1 Nef pool, or no peptide. Study-wide results and caveats: There was no significant change from about 20 to 38 median reactive clonotypes.

Sequencing of DNA taken from cultured CD4+ T cells relied on the Oncomine TCR Beta short-read assay. TCRdb independently ran MiXCR on the PCR reads; one entry per CDR3 protein. The table lists about 20,000 distinct CDR3 sequences, around 60% of them singletons. The V gene end was trimmed by 4 bases and the J gene end by 3 bases; junction bases not matched to a gene: 12. The CDR3 is made up of 16 amino acids. The germline gives CDR1 MNHNS, CDR2 SASEGT. The chain couples TRBV6-1 to TRBJ2-7, with TRBD1 identical over 7 bases. Specimen: CD4+ T cells from blood, cultured in vitro, collected after SARS-CoV-2 vaccination. The TCR sequence derives from a human donor who had recovered from COVID-19. The CDR3 region has the DNA TGTGCCAGCAGTGTAAACCGACAGGGTTGGAACTACGAGCAGTACTTC. This encodes CASSVNRQGWNYEQYF.